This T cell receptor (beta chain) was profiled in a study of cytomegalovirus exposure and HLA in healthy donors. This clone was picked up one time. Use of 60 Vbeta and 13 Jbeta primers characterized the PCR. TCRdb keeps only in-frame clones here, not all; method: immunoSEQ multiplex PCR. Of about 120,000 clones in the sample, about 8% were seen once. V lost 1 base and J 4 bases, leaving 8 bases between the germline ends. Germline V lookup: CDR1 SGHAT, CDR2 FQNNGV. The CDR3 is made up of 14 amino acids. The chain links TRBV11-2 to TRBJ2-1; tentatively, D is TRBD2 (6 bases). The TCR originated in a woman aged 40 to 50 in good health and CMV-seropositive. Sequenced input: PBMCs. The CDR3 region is CASSLVGGYNEQFF. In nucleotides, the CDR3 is TGTGCCAGCAGCTTAGTGGGGGGTTACAATGAGCAGTTCTTC.